One and the same sample provided the 6 T cell receptor beta chains below, sequenced in a study of T cell clusters in autoimmune cytopenias. Multiplex touch-down PCR amplified TRB using TRB-A and TRB-B pools in one tube. TCRdb reprocessed the multiplex PCR reads and stores each CDR3 protein as one record, lacking DNA. The table lists more than 9,000 distinct CDR3 sequences. Roughly 38,000 genome equivalents of blood DNA were amplified for TRB. A further study also used this sample, focusing on T cell repertoires in aging, cancer and after chemotherapy.

What was sequenced was peripheral blood. Receptors were obtained from a human donor in good health.

According to its frequency, this clonotype is medium-sized (0.01 to 0.1%). J is TRBJ2-1 and V is TRBV29-1; TCRdb names TRBD2, which stays unverified in the absence of DNA. The CDR3 runs 15 residues. Germline V gene data show CDR1 as SQVTM and CDR2 as ANQGSEA. The CDR3: CSAETSGGLYDEQFF.

The chain is built from TRBV18 and TRBJ2-7; TCRdb calls TRBD1, which cannot be checked without DNA. The CDR3 extends over 16 amino acids. Germline-derived CDR1 and CDR2 are KGHSH and LQKENI. The CDR3 here is CASSPPEYMPPYEQYF.

The chain has TRBV10-3 and TRBJ1-1. Germline assignment: CDR1 ENHRY and CDR2 SYGVKD. This CDR3 contains 14 residues. The chain's CDR3 is CASSQGIRATEAFF.

CDR3 sequence: CASSDSRGSPLHF. V gene TRBV6-4 combines with J gene TRBJ1-6. Germline V gives CDR1 MRHNA, CDR2 SNTAGT. This CDR3 has 13 amino acids.

This chain connects TRBV7-9 to TRBJ1-3. Germline loops: CDR1 SEHNR, CDR2 FQNEAQ (reference sequence). This CDR3 has 16 residues. The CDR3: CASSPTREPRGNTIYF.

This clonotype is deemed medium-sized by its frequency. The V and J genes are TRBV7-9 and TRBJ2-3; TCRdb reports TRBD1, a call that lacks DNA to check it against. From germline, CDR1 is SEHNR and CDR2 FQNEAQ (reference sequence). The CDR3 has 13 amino acids. The CDR3 here is CASRPQGHNTQYF.